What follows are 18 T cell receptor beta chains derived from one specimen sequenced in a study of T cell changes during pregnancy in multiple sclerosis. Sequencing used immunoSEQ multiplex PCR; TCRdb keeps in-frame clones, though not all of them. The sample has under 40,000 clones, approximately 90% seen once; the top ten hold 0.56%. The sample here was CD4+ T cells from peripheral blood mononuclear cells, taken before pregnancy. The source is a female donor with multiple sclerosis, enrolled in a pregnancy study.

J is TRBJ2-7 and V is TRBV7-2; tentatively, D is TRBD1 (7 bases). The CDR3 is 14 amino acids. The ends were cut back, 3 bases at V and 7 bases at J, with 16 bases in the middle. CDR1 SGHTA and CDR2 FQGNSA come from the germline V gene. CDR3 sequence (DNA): TGTGCCAGCAGCTTCATCGCAGGGGGGAAGGAGCAGTACTTC. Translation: CASSFIAGGKEQYF.

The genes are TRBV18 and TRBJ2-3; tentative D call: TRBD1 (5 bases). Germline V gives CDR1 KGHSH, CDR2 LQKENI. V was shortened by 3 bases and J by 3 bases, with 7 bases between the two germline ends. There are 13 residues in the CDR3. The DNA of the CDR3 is TGTGCCAGCTCACCCCGACAGACAGATACGCAGTATTTT. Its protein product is CASSPRQTDTQYF.

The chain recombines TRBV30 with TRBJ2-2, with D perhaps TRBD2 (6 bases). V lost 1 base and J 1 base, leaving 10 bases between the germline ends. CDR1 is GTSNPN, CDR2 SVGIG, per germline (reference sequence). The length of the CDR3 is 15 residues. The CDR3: CAWSADYLNTGELFF. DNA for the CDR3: TGTGCCTGGAGTGCGGACTACCTGAACACCGGGGAGCTGTTTTTT.

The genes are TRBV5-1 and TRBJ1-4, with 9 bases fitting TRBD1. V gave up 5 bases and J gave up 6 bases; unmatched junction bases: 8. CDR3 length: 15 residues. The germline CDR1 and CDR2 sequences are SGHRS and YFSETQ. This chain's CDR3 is CASRLTGGRDEKLFF. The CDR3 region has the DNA TGCGCCAGCAGATTAACAGGGGGCCGTGATGAAAAACTGTTTTTT.

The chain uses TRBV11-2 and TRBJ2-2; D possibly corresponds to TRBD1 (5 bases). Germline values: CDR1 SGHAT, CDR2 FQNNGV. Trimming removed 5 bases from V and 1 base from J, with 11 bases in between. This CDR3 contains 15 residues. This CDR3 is CASSPADRNTGELFF. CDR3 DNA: TGTGCCAGCAGCCCGGCAGACAGGAACACCGGGGAGCTGTTTTTT.

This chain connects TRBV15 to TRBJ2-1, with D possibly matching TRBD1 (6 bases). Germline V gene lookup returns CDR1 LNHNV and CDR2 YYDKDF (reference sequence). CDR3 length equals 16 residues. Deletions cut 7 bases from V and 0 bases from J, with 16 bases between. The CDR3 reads CATKTTQGSSYNEQFF. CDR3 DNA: TGTGCCACCAAAACAACTCAGGGGAGCTCCTACAATGAGCAGTTCTTC. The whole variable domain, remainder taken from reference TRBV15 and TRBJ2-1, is DAMVIQNPRYQVTQFGKPVTLSCSQTLNHNVMYWYQQKSSQAPKLLFHYYDKDFNNEADTPDNFQSRRPNTSFCFLDIRSPGLGDTAMYLCATKTTQGSSYNEQFFGPGTRLTVL.

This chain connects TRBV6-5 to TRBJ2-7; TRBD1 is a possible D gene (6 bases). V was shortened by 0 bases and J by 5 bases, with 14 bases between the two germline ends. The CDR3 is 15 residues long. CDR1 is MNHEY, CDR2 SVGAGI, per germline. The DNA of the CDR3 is TGTGCCAGCAGTTACTCCACCCGACAGGAAGACGAGCAGTACTTC. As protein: CASSYSTRQEDEQYF.

DNA for the CDR3: TGTGCCAGCAGTAACGGGGGGGTGACAGATACGCAGTATTTT. This codes for CASSNGGVTDTQYF. The rearrangement joins TRBV6-6 to TRBJ2-3; 8 bases match TRBD2. This CDR3 region has 14 residues. Trimming removed 5 bases from V and 3 bases from J; junction bases left unmatched: 4. Germline lookup yields CDR1 MNHNY and CDR2 SVGAGI (reference sequence).

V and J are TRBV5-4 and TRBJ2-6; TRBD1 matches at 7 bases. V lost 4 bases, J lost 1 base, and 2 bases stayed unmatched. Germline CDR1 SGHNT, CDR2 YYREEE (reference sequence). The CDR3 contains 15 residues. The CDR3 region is CASSPTGSGANVLTF. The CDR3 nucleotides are TGTGCCAGCAGCCCGACAGGGTCTGGGGCCAACGTCCTGACTTTC.

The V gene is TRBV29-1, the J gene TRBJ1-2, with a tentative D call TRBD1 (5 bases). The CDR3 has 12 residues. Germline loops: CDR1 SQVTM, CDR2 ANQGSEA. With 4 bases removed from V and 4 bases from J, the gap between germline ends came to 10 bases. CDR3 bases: TGCAGCGTTGGTCAGGGTCTCTATGGCTACACCTTC. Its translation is CSVGQGLYGYTF.

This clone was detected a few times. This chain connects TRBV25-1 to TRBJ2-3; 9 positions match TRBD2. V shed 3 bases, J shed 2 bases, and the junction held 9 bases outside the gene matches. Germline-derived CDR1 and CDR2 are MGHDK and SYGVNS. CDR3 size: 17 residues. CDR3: CASSDPSTSGPTDTQYF. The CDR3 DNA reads TGTGCCAGCAGTGACCCCTCGACTAGCGGACCCACAGATACGCAGTATTTT.

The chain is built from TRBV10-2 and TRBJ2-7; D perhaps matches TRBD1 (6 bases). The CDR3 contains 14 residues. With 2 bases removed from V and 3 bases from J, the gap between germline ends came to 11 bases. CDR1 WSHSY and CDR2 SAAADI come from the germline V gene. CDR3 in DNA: TGCGCCAGCAGTGAGCTACAGGGCCTCTACGAGCAGTACTTC. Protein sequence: CASSELQGLYEQYF.

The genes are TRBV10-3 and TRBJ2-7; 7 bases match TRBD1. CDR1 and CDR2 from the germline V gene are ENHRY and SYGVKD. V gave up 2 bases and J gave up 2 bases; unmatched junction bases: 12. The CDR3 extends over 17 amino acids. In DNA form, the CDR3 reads TGTGCCATCAGTGAGAGTTGGACAGGAGATAACCCCTACGAGCAGTACTTC. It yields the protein CAISESWTGDNPYEQYF.

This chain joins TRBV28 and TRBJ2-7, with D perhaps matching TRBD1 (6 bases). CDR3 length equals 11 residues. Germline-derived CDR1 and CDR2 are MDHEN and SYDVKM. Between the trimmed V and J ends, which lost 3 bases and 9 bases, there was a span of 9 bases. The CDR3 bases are TGTGCCAGCAGTTTTGTGGGGGCGCAGTACTTC. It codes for CASSFVGAQYF.

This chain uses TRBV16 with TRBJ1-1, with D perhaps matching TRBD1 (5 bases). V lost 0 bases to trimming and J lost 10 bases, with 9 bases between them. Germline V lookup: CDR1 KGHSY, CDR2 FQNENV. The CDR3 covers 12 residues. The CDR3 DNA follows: TGTGCCAGCAGCCAATCGAGTCAGGGAGCTTTCTTT. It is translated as CASSQSSQGAFF.

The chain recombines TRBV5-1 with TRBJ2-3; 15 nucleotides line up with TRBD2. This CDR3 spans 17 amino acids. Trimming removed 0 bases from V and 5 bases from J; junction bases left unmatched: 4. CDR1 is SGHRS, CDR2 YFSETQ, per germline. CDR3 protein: CASSLEPGLAGGDTQYF. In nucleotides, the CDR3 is TGCGCCAGCAGCTTGGAACCGGGACTAGCGGGGGGAGATACGCAGTATTTT.

DNA of the CDR3: TGTGCCATCAGTAGTGGACAGGGTGAGGGCTACACCTTC. Its translation: CAISSGQGEGYTF. The V gene is TRBV10-3, the J gene TRBJ1-2, with 8 bases fitting TRBD1. From germline, CDR1 is ENHRY and CDR2 SYGVKD. After removal of 5 bases from V and 8 bases from J, the junction contained 7 bases not matched to a gene. The CDR3 consists of 13 residues.

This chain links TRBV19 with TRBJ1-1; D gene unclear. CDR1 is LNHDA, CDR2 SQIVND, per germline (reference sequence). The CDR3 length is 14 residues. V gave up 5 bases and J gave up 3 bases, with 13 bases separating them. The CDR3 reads CASSVLLVHTEAFF. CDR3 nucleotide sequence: TGTGCCAGTAGTGTCCTACTCGTACACACTGAAGCTTTCTTT.